This paragraph covers one TCR beta chain sequence. This record comes from a study of metastatic and nonmetastatic thyroid tumors. MiXCR was used by TCRdb to re-call the PCR reads. This sample yields under 45,000 clones, of which less than 40% are seen a single time; over 20% belongs to the top ten. The CDR3 extends over 12 amino acids. CDR1 DFQATT and CDR2 SNEGSKA come from the germline V gene (reference sequence). With 5 bases removed from V and 6 bases from J, the gap between germline ends came to 12 bases. The entire patient cohort was treatment-naive prior to thyroid surgery. The TCR comes from a female donor with papillary thyroid cancer or a benign thyroid nodule (not recorded which). Some clones in this sample may be carry-over from other donors' samples. What was sequenced was tumor tissue. This chain uses TRBV20-1 with TRBJ2-3; no reliable D call. DNA for the CDR3: TGCAGTGCTCGACTTTATCAGGATACGCAGTATTTT. Translated: CSARLYQDTQYF.